This T cell receptor beta chain was documented in a study of response to subunit inactivated influenza vaccine. Study conclusions and caveats: With each seasonal influenza vaccination, the authors suggested, few new T cells are recruited.

TCRdb used MiXCR to reprocess the RT-PCR reads, holding one entry per CDR3 protein. The table lists 700,000 to 800,000 distinct CDR3 sequences, less than 20% of them singletons, with 9.5% to 13% in the top ten. The CDR3 loop spans 11 amino acids. The germline CDR1 and CDR2 sequences are DFQATT and SNEGSKA (reference sequence). This clonotype came up many times. The antigen remains unidentified. One end of the junction does not line up with germline, which may come from a read error. The J gene is TRBJ1-1, the V gene TRBV20-1; 7 bases are a match to TRBD1. The sequence was obtained from a man aged 50 to 60 who received an inactivated influenza vaccine. This material consisted of PBMCs from blood, taken 4 to 6 days after vaccination. The CDR3: CSARVTPGQSF. The CDR3 nucleotides are TGCAGTGCTAGAGTAACTCCGGGACAGTCGTTT.